The text below deals with one TCR beta chain. No antigen is known for it. What was amplified from RNA transcripts were TCR beta CDR3 regions. The primer set for the first-round RT-PCR of the TCR CDR3 was HTBI. TCRdb ran MiXCR on the multiplex PCR reads and lists one entry per CDR3 protein. This sample has nearly 600,000 distinct CDR3 sequences, with 13% to 15% found just once. This specimen comes from a study of T cells in Graves' hyperthyroidism and ophthalmopathy. Germline assignment: CDR1 MDHEN and CDR2 SYDVKM. The V gene lost 10 bases and the J gene lost 2 bases, with 15 bases spanning the gap. This CDR3 contains 13 residues. Study-wide findings and caveats: Blood held most thyroid clonotypes expanded above 0.001 frequency.

The V and J genes are TRBV28 and TRBJ2-7, with D hard to call. Material for sequencing was blood. The source is a woman aged 18-29 years with Graves' ophthalmopathy. For the CDR3, the DNA is TGTGCCACCGTCGCCCCCGCGGCCTACGAGCAGTACTTC. Its translation: CATVAPAAYEQYF.